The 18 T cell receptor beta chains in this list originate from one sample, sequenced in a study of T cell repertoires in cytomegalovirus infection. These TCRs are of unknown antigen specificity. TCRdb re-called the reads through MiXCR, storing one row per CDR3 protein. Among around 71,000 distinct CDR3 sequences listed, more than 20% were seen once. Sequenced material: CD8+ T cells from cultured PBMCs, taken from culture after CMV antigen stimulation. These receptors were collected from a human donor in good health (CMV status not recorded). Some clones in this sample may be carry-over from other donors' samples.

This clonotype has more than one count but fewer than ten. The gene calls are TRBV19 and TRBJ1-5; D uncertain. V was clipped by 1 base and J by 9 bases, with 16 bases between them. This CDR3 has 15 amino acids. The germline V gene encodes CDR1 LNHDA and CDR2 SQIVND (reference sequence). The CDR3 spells CASSIGTGRLAPQHF. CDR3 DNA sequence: TGTGCCAGTAGTATAGGCACGGGCCGCCTAGCGCCCCAGCATTTT.

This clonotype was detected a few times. For the CDR3, the DNA is TGTGCCAGTCCGGGAAGAAGGTCGGACAATGAGCAGTTCTTC. Amino acids: CASPGRRSDNEQFF. The gene calls are TRBV2 and TRBJ2-1; the D gene is possibly TRBD2 (5 bases). Germline V lookup: CDR1 SNHLY, CDR2 FYNNEI. Trimming cost V 9 bases and J 5 bases, with 17 bases left between them. The CDR3 has 14 residues.

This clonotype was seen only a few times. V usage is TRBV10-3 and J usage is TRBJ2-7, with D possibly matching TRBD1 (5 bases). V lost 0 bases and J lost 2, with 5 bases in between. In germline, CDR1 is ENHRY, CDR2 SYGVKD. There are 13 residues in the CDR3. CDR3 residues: CAISESRAYEQYF. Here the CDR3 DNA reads TGTGCCATCAGTGAGTCCAGGGCCTACGAGCAGTACTTC.

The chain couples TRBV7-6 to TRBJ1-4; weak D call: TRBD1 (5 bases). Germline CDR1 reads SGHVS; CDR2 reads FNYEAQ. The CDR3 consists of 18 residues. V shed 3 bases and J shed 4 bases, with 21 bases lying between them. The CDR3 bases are TGTGCCAGCAGCTTCCGCGAGCAGGGCAACTCGTTTAATGAAAAACTGTTTTTT. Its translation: CASSFREQGNSFNEKLFF.

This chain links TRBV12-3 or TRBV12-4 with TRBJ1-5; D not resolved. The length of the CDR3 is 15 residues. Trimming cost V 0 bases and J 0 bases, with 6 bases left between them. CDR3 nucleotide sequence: TGTGCCAGCAGTTTAGCAGTTGGTAGCAATCAGCCCCAGCATTTT. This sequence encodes CASSLAVGSNQPQHF.

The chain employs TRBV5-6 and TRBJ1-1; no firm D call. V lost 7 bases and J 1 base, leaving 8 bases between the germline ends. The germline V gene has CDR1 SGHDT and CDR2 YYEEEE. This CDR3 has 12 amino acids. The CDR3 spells CASGRTNTEAFF. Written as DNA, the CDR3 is TGTGCCAGCGGACGGACGAACACTGAAGCTTTCTTT.

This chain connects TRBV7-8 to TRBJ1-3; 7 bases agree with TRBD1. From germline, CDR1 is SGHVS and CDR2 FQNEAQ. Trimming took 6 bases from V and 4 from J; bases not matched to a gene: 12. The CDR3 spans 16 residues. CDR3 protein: CASSQKAQGPGNTIYF. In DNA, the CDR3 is TGTGCCAGCAGTCAAAAAGCACAGGGGCCCGGAAACACCATATATTTT.

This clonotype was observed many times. This chain's CDR3 is CATSRVVGPTGELFF. The CDR3 bases are TGTGCCACCAGCAGAGTTGTAGGACCCACCGGGGAGCTGTTTTTT. This chain joins TRBV15 and TRBJ2-2; D is unresolved. Trimming removed 1 base from V and 4 bases from J, with 10 bases in between. The CDR3 spans 15 residues. Germline loops: CDR1 LNHNV, CDR2 YYDKDF (reference sequence).

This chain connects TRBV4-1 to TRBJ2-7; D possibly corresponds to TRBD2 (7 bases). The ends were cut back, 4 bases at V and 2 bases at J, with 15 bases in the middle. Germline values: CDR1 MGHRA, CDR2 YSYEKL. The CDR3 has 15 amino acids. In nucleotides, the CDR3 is TGCGCCAGCAGCCCGGGGGGCGGGGAGCCCTACGAGCAGTACTTC. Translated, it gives CASSPGGGEPYEQYF.

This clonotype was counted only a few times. DNA for the CDR3: TGTGCCAGCAGTTTAGGCGGAGACAATCAGCCCCAGCATTTT. Translated: CASSLGGDNQPQHF. This chain uses TRBV12-3 or TRBV12-4 with TRBJ1-5, with D unresolved. Trimming took 1 base from V and 3 from J, leaving 7 bases between them. CDR3 length equals 14 residues.

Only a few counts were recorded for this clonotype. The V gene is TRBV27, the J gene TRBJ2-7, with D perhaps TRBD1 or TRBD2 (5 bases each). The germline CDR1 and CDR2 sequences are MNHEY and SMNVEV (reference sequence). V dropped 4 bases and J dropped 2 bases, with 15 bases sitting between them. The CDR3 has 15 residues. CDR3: CASSSTGAATYEQYF. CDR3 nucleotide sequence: TGTGCCAGCAGTTCTACCGGGGCAGCAACCTACGAGCAGTACTTC.

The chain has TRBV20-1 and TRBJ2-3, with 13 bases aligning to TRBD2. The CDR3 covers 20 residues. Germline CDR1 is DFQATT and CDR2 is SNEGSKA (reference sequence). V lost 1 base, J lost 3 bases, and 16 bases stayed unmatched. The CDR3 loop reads CSARGRELAGGLAGTDTQYF. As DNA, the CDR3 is TGCAGTGCTAGAGGCCGTGAACTAGCGGGGGGGCTTGCAGGTACAGATACGCAGTATTTT.

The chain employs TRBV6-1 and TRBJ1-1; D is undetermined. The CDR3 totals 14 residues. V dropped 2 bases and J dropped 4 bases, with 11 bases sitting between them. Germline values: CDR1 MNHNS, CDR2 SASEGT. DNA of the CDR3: TGTGCCAGCAGTGAACTCCCAGAGGTCACTGAAGCTTTCTTT. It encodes CASSELPEVTEAFF.

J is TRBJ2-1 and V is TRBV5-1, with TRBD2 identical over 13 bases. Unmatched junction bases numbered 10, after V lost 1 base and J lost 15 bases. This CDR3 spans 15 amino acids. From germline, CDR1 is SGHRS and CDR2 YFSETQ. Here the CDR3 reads CASSLTSGGATLRFF. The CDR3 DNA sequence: TGCGCCAGCAGCTTGACTAGCGGGGGGGCCACCCTACGGTTCTTC.

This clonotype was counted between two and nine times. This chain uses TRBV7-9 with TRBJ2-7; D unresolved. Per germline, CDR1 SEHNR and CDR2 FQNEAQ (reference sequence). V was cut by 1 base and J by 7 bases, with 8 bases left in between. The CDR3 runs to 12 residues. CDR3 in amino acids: CASSLELREQYF. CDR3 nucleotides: TGTGCCAGCAGCTTAGAGTTGAGGGAGCAGTACTTC. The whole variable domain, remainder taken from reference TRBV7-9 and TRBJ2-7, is DTGVSQNPRHKITKRGQNVTFRCDPISEHNRLYWYRQTLGQGPEFLTYFQNEAQLEKSRLLSDRFSAERPKGSFSTLEIQRTEQGDSAMYLCASSLELREQYFGPGTRLTVT.

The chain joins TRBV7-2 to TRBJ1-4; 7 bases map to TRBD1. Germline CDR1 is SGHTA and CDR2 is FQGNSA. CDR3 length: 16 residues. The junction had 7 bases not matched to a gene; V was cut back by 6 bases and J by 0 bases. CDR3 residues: CASRRKTGATNEKLFF. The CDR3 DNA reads TGTGCCAGCAGACGAAAAACAGGGGCAACTAATGAAAAACTGTTTTTT.

CDR3 sequence: CASSLAAWTNTGELFF. The CDR3 nucleotides read TGTGCCAGCAGCTTAGCGGCTTGGACGAACACCGGGGAGCTGTTTTTT. This sequence joins TRBV7-9 and TRBJ2-2, with unresolved D. CDR1 is SEHNR and CDR2 is FQNEAQ in the germline V gene (reference sequence). The CDR3 contains 16 residues. V lost 0 bases and J 0 bases, leaving 8 bases between the germline ends.

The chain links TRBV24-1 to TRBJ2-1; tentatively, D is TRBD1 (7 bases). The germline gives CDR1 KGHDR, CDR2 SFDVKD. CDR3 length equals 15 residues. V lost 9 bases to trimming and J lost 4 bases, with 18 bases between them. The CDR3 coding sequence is TGTGCCACCTCGGGCGGGACAGACAGTTACAATGAGCAGTTCTTC. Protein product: CATSGGTDSYNEQFF.